Sequencing of this T cell receptor beta chain was carried out in a study of control samples from healthy donors and cancer patients. The repertoire was sequenced with immunoSEQ multiplex PCR; TCRdb's copy has only in-frame clones and lacks some. The sample carries fewer than 90,000 clones, roughly 90% recorded once. This CDR3 has 18 amino acids. In germline, CDR1 is SGHDT, CDR2 YYEEEE. V was pared by 6 bases and J by 1 base, with 25 bases between. Sequencing was performed on blood. This sequence originates from a woman aged 50 to 65 in good health. V and J are TRBV5-6 and TRBJ1-1; D is unclear. CDR3 protein: CASTIRLLLSRKNTEAFF. The CDR3 DNA is TGTGCCAGCACCATCCGACTACTCCTCAGTCGCAAGAACACTGAAGCTTTCTTT.